This T cell receptor (beta chain) was sequenced in a study of blood T cell repertoires in COVID-19. Turning to the study itself: The samples span acute and convalescent COVID-19 from the United States, Italy and Spain. Sample material is recorded as cDNA or gDNA derived from T cells, B-cell-depleted T cells, or PBMCs.

There are 16 residues in the CDR3. V was clipped by 4 bases and J by 0 bases, with 13 bases between them. Assay: immunoSEQ multiplex PCR; the TCRdb copy retains only in-frame clones and omits some. The profile shows about 120,000 clones, roughly four fifths of them singletons. The TCR originated in a man between 65 and 85 years old with active or convalescent COVID-19. V usage is TRBV5-7 and J usage is TRBJ1-4; unclear D gene. TRBV5-7 is sorted into the ORF group, with uncertain function. The sample consisted of peripheral blood. CDR3 sequence reads: CASSRPHRATNEKLFF. CDR3 DNA: TGTGCCAGCAGCCGCCCCCACAGAGCAACTAATGAAAAACTGTTTTTT.